This T cell receptor beta chain was documented in a study of CD8 T cells in Susac syndrome. A word on this clonotype: Its specificity is unknown.

General study results and limits: A relatively small number of individuals underwent TCR sequencing and HLA analysis.

From blood CD8+ and CD4+ T cells, the TCR beta chain was sequenced. The authors negatively isolated CD8+ and CD4+ T cells and FACS-enriched TEMRA cells. cDNA came from about 0.51 to 1 ug RNA primed by random hexamers. Amplification of TCR beta CDR3 used immunoSEQ multiplex PCR across 54 Vbeta and 13 Jbeta. From the immunoSEQ multiplex PCR reads, TCRdb called clonotypes with MiXCR, one entry per CDR3 protein. Among 250,000 to 300,000 distinct CDR3 sequences listed, 75% to 90% were seen once. Germline lookup yields CDR1 GTSNPN and CDR2 SVGIG (reference sequence). The V end lost 1 base, the J end lost 0 bases, and 3 bases lay between the germline ends. This CDR3 is built from 13 residues.

The V call is TRBV30, the J call TRBJ1-4; D uncertain. Specimen: CD8+ T cells from PBMCs. This TCR was sampled from a human donor with multiple sclerosis. The DNA for the CDR3 is TGTGCCTGGAGTGACACAACTAATGAAAAACTGTTTTTT. Protein product: CAWSDTTNEKLFF.